These 13 T cell receptor beta chains were all obtained from the same sample, sequenced in a study of blood T cell repertoires in COVID-19. The data were produced by immunoSEQ multiplex PCR, yet TCRdb's version contains in-frame clones alone and is incomplete. This table has about 200,000 clones, 85% to 90% appearing once. The sample consisted of peripheral blood. Every receptor here comes from a man in his fifties or sixties with acute or convalescent COVID-19.

The CDR3 here is CASSEYSAGTLGNEQFF. In nucleotides, the CDR3 is TGTGCCAGCAGTGAATACTCAGCCGGGACACTGGGCAATGAGCAGTTCTTC. The chain employs TRBV6-1 and TRBJ2-1; perhaps TRBD1 as D (6 bases). V was pared by 2 bases and J by 6 bases, with 20 bases between. From germline, CDR1 is MNHNS and CDR2 SASEGT. The CDR3 runs 17 residues.

This chain connects TRBV11-2 to TRBJ2-7; D might be TRBD1 (7 bases). Trimming removed 8 bases at V and 0 bases at J, with 11 bases between. The length of the CDR3 is 13 residues. Looked up from germline, CDR1 is SGHAT and CDR2 is FQNNGV. CDR3 in amino acids: CASGGTDSYEQYF. The CDR3 nucleotides are TGTGCCAGCGGAGGGACAGACTCCTACGAGCAGTACTTC. Drawing the rest from reference TRBV11-2 and TRBJ2-7, the complete variable domain is EAGVAQSPRYKIIEKRQSVAFWCNPISGHATLYWYQQILGQGPKLLIQFQNNGVVDDSQLPKDRFSAERLKGVDSTLKIQPAKLEDSAVYLCASGGTDSYEQYFGPGTRLTVT.

The J gene is TRBJ1-4, the V gene TRBV5-4; D is unresolved. The CDR3 sequence is 14 residues long. Germline loops: CDR1 SGHNT, CDR2 YYREEE (reference sequence). V lost 0 bases and J 7 bases, leaving 10 bases between the germline ends. The CDR3 DNA follows: TGTGCCAGCAGCTTGGGAGGGAAGAGTGAAAAACTGTTTTTT. This gives the protein CASSLGGKSEKLFF. Full variable domain (outside the CDR3, taken from reference TRBV5-4 and TRBJ1-4): ETGVTQSPTHLIKTRGQQVTLRCSSQSGHNTVSWYQQALGQGPQFIFQYYREEENGRGNFPPRFSGLQFPNYSSELNVNALELDDSALYLCASSLGGKSEKLFFGSGTQLSVL.

The chain uses TRBV29-1 and TRBJ1-2; the match to TRBD1 covers 8 bases. CDR1 is SQVTM and CDR2 is ANQGSEA in the germline V gene. The junction had 4 bases not matched to a gene; V was cut back by 4 bases and J by 3 bases. The CDR3 runs to 13 residues. The CDR3: CSVGRGRDYGYTF. In DNA, the CDR3 is TGCAGCGTTGGCAGGGGGCGCGACTATGGCTACACCTTC.

This chain links TRBV28 with TRBJ1-1, with TRBD1 as a possible D gene (6 bases). The V end was cut by 2 bases, the J end by 10 bases, with 17 bases between. The CDR3 contains 14 residues. Germline-derived CDR1 and CDR2 are MDHEN and SYDVKM. CDR3 residues: CASSLPGTTRGAFF. The CDR3 nucleotides read TGTGCCAGCAGTTTACCCGGGACCACCAGGGGAGCTTTCTTT. The whole variable domain, filled in from reference TRBV28 and TRBJ1-1, reads DVKVTQSSRYLVKRTGEKVFLECVQDMDHENMFWYRQDPGLGLRLIYFSYDVKMKEKGDIPEGYSVSREKKERFSLILESASTNQTSMYLCASSLPGTTRGAFFGQGTRLTVV.

This sequence joins TRBV7-2 and TRBJ2-5, with TRBD1 matching 8 bases. The CDR3 sequence is 14 residues long. The germline V gene has CDR1 SGHTA and CDR2 FQGNSA. Trimming at V came to 5 bases and at J to 7 bases, leaving 9 bases not matched to a gene. In DNA, the CDR3 is TGTGCCAGCAGCCCTGGACAGGGCAGGGGGACCCAGTACTTC. This sequence encodes CASSPGQGRGTQYF.

The CDR3 reads CASSYGQGLNNSPLHF. The CDR3 bases are TGTGCCAGCAGCTACGGACAGGGTCTGAATAATTCACCCCTCCACTTT. The chain recombines TRBV7-6 with TRBJ1-6, with TRBD1 matching 8 bases. The CDR3 runs to 16 residues. The V segment lost 4 bases and the J segment 5 bases; nucleotides outside the gene matches: 7. In germline, CDR1 is SGHVS, CDR2 FNYEAQ.

The chain carries TRBV6-5 and TRBJ1-6; no clear D gene. Germline assignment: CDR1 MNHEY and CDR2 SVGAGI. V was shortened by 0 bases and J by 5 bases, with 11 bases between the two germline ends. The CDR3 length is 16 residues. CDR3 in DNA: TGTGCCAGCAGTTACTCGAAGGCAGGCAATAATTCACCCCTCCACTTT. Residues: CASSYSKAGNNSPLHF.

The rearrangement joins TRBV6-4 to TRBJ2-2; 8 nucleotides agree with TRBD2. CDR3 length: 15 amino acids. The V and J ends lost 3 bases and 6 bases, in that order; junction bases with no gene match: 6. Germline loops: CDR1 MRHNA, CDR2 SNTAGT. DNA for the CDR3: TGTGCCAGCAGTGAAGACGGGGGGGCTGCCGGGGAGCTGTTTTTT. Its protein is CASSEDGGAAGELFF.

The chain couples TRBV18 to TRBJ1-5; D may be TRBD1 (6 bases). This CDR3 is 14 amino acids long. Trimming pared 1 base from V and 6 bases from J, leaving 10 bases between. The germline CDR1 and CDR2 sequences are KGHSH and LQKENI. The CDR3 is CASSPQGVSQPQHF. The CDR3 nucleotides are TGTGCCAGCTCACCACAGGGGGTGTCTCAGCCCCAGCATTTT.

A remark on this clone: The junction departs from germline at one end; a sequencing error may be responsible. This rearrangement joins TRBV11-2 to TRBJ1-3; D uncertain. Per the germline V gene, CDR1 is SGHAT and CDR2 is FQNNGV. The CDR3 extends over 17 amino acids. As DNA, the CDR3 is TGTGCCAGCACTCATCTATCCGCCCTTAGCTCTGAAAACACCATATATTTT. The encoded protein is CASTHLSALSSENTIYF.

This chain links TRBV11-3 with TRBJ2-1; TRBD1 matches at 11 bases. CDR1 is SGHNT, CDR2 YENEEA, per germline. After removal of 1 base from V and 3 bases from J, the junction contained 2 bases not matched to a gene. The CDR3 is 16 amino acids. DNA for the CDR3: TGTGCCAGCAGCTTAGGAGGGACAGGGGGCTACAATGAGCAGTTCTTC. Translated: CASSLGGTGGYNEQFF.

The chain links TRBV19 to TRBJ2-3, with 7 bases that match TRBD1. There are 15 residues in the CDR3. V shed 10 bases and J 2 bases; nucleotides not matched to a gene: 12. Germline V CDR1 and CDR2: LNHDA, SQIVND (reference sequence). The CDR3 sequence is CATRDRPMSTDTQYF. DNA for the CDR3: TGTGCCACCCGGGACAGACCTATGTCCACAGATACGCAGTATTTT. The full variable domain, completed using reference TRBV19 and TRBJ2-3, is DGGITQSPKYLFRKEGQNVTLSCEQNLNHDAMYWYRQDPGQGLRLIYYSQIVNDFQKGDIAEGYSVSREKKESFPLTVTSAQKNPTAFYLCATRDRPMSTDTQYFGPGTRLTVL.